The 31 T cell receptor beta chains given below trace back to one sample, sequenced in a study of T-cell reconstitution after alpha-beta-depleted transplantation in children. It was with unique molecular identifiers that the TCRbeta library was prepared. TCRdb processed the PCR reads anew with MiXCR; each CDR3 protein has one entry. The table shows fewer than 550,000 distinct CDR3 sequences, with 10% to 13% occurring only once. The sequenced sample was PBMCs, obtained before TCRalphabeta/CD19-depleted stem cell transplant. The source is a child under 10 years old with inherited bone marrow failure, due to receive a stem cell transplant.

This chain joins TRBV19 and TRBJ2-1, with D unclear. Trimming took off 3 bases at V and 5 bases at J, with 8 bases between the two ends. This CDR3 spans 13 amino acids. Germline CDR1 is LNHDA and CDR2 is SQIVND (reference sequence). In DNA, the CDR3 is TGTGCCAGTAGTATCGGGTTTAACAATGAGCAGTTCTTC. The encoded protein is CASSIGFNNEQFF. Using reference TRBV19 and TRBJ2-1 for the parts outside the CDR3, the full variable domain is DGGITQSPKYLFRKEGQNVTLSCEQNLNHDAMYWYRQDPGQGLRLIYYSQIVNDFQKGDIAEGYSVSREKKESFPLTVTSAQKNPTAFYLCASSIGFNNEQFFGPGTRLTVL.

This clonotype has ten or more counts. The V and J genes are TRBV20-1 and TRBJ2-1; no clear D gene. From germline, CDR1 is DFQATT and CDR2 SNEGSKA (reference sequence). V shed 0 bases and J shed 6 bases, with 9 bases lying between them. The CDR3 totals 13 residues. The CDR3 loop is CSARDISANEQFF. Written as DNA, the CDR3 is TGCAGTGCTAGAGATATTTCTGCCAATGAGCAGTTCTTC.

This clonotype was detected ten times or more. The rearrangement links TRBV20-1 to TRBJ2-4; D might be TRBD1 (6 bases). The V end lost 3 bases, the J end lost 0 bases, and 12 bases lay between the germline ends. Germline CDR1 and CDR2: DFQATT and SNEGSKA (reference sequence). The CDR3 covers 15 residues. CDR3 bases: TGCAGTGCTAGTAGACAGGAGCTAGCCAAAAACATTCAGTACTTC. Residues: CSASRQELAKNIQYF.

The chain's CDR3 is CASSTGTGYYNEQFF. The CDR3 DNA reads TGCGCCAGCAGCACCGGGACAGGGTACTACAATGAGCAGTTCTTC. The rearrangement uses TRBV5-1 and TRBJ2-1, with 9 bases that match TRBD1. V trimming: 4 bases; J trimming: 3 bases; junction bases outside the gene matches: 5. This CDR3 has 15 amino acids. Germline lookup yields CDR1 SGHRS and CDR2 YFSETQ.

In this sample, this clonotype turned up many times. This chain joins TRBV29-1 and TRBJ2-7, with TRBD2 matching over 10 bases. Looked up from germline, CDR1 is SQVTM and CDR2 is ANQGSEA. With V trimmed by 4 bases and J by 9 bases, 9 bases remained unmatched. The CDR3 extends over 13 amino acids. This chain's CDR3 is CSVVETSGYSQYF. CDR3 nucleotides: TGCAGCGTTGTGGAGACTAGCGGGTATTCGCAGTACTTC.

The chain carries TRBV20-1 and TRBJ2-3; 10 bases are shared with TRBD2. J gave up 4 bases and V 0 bases, and 4 bases lay outside the gene matches. Per the germline V gene, CDR1 is DFQATT and CDR2 is SNEGSKA (reference sequence). This CDR3 has 15 residues. The CDR3 DNA is TGCAGTGCTAGAGACAGGACTAGCGGCGCAGATACGCAGTATTTT. It codes for CSARDRTSGADTQYF.

This clonotype was counted only a few times. The chain employs TRBV29-1 and TRBJ2-1; 10 bases map to TRBD2. Unmatched junction bases numbered 0, after V lost 6 bases and J lost 7 bases. This CDR3 is 11 amino acids long. Germline assignment: CDR1 SQVTM and CDR2 ANQGSEA. CDR3 DNA sequence: TGCAGCGTGGGACTAGCGAATGAGCAGTTCTTC. This gives the protein CSVGLANEQFF.

This clonotype was counted a few times. The rearrangement links TRBV20-1 to TRBJ2-3; TRBD2 agrees at 7 bases. This CDR3 is 16 amino acids long. Per germline, CDR1 DFQATT and CDR2 SNEGSKA (reference sequence). V was pared by 6 bases and J by 2 bases, with 14 bases of the junction left unmatched. The DNA for the CDR3 is TGCAGTGCCACCCTTCTAGCGGTTTCGATCACAGATACGCAGTATTTT. Encoded protein: CSATLLAVSITDTQYF.

This clonotype was picked up many times. V gene TRBV19 combines with J gene TRBJ2-7; 8 nucleotides agree with TRBD1. Germline CDR1 is LNHDA and CDR2 is SQIVND (reference sequence). The J segment lost 3 bases and the V segment lost 6 bases, leaving 7 bases of the junction unmatched. This CDR3 has 14 amino acids. As DNA, the CDR3 is TGTGCCAGTAGCCAGACAGGGGACAGCTACGAGCAGTACTTC. The encoded protein is CASSQTGDSYEQYF. Supplemented by reference TRBV19 and TRBJ2-7, the full variable domain reads DGGITQSPKYLFRKEGQNVTLSCEQNLNHDAMYWYRQDPGQGLRLIYYSQIVNDFQKGDIAEGYSVSREKKESFPLTVTSAQKNPTAFYLCASSQTGDSYEQYFGPGTRLTVT.

This clonotype occurred many times. The chain links TRBV27 to TRBJ2-3, with a weak D call TRBD2 (6 bases). Germline-derived CDR1 and CDR2 are MNHEY and SMNVEV (reference sequence). The ends were cut back, 3 bases at V and 0 bases at J, with 10 bases in the middle. The CDR3 runs to 15 residues. CDR3 nucleotides: TGTGCCAGCAGTTTGGAGGGGATAAGCACAGATACGCAGTATTTT. Translated, it gives CASSLEGISTDTQYF.

The V gene is TRBV12-3 or TRBV12-4, the J gene TRBJ2-2, with 7 bases identical to TRBD1. The CDR3 length is 14 residues. V gave up 5 bases and J gave up 3 bases; unmatched junction bases: 3. CDR3 amino acids: CASSMTGHTGELFF. For the CDR3, the DNA is TGTGCCAGCAGTATGACAGGGCACACCGGGGAGCTGTTTTTT.

The rearrangement joins TRBV4-2 to TRBJ2-7, with TRBD2 matching over 9 bases. CDR1 and CDR2 from the germline V gene are LGHNA and YNFKEQ. The CDR3 spans 17 residues. V lost 4 bases and J lost 4; bases outside the gene matches: 14. Here the CDR3 reads CASSPKTASGIGYEQYF. CDR3 coding DNA: TGTGCCAGCAGCCCCAAGACAGCTAGCGGGATCGGGTACGAGCAGTACTTC.

This clonotype was counted between two and nine times. The chain is built from TRBV5-1 and TRBJ2-7, with 13 bases identical to TRBD2. This CDR3 comprises 17 residues. Germline V gene data show CDR1 as SGHRS and CDR2 as YFSETQ. The J segment lost 1 base and the V segment lost 2 bases, leaving 6 bases of the junction unmatched. The CDR3 sequence: CASSLGTSGIASYEQYF. The CDR3 coding sequence is TGCGCCAGCAGCTTAGGGACTAGCGGGATCGCGTCCTACGAGCAGTACTTC.

The chain couples TRBV27 to TRBJ2-3; TRBD1 might be the D (5 bases). The CDR3 is 13 residues long. V was cut by 6 bases and J by 2 bases, with 9 bases left in between. Germline CDR1 is MNHEY and CDR2 is SMNVEV (reference sequence). DNA for the CDR3: TGTGCCAGCAGCCGCAGGGTCACAGATACGCAGTATTTT. This encodes CASSRRVTDTQYF.

This clonotype was found many times. The chain carries TRBV27 and TRBJ1-2, with 7 positions matching TRBD1. The CDR3 consists of 14 residues. J lost 5 bases, V lost 5 bases, and 8 bases had no gene match. Per germline, CDR1 MNHEY and CDR2 SMNVEV (reference sequence). The DNA of the CDR3 is TGTGCCAGCAGTAGCTCGGGACAGACTTATGGCTACACCTTC. It encodes CASSSSGQTYGYTF.

The chain joins TRBV20-1 to TRBJ1-1, with 7 nucleotides matching TRBD1. With 0 bases clipped from V and 5 bases from J, the junction kept 12 bases outside the gene matches. CDR3 length equals 16 residues. The germline V gene has CDR1 DFQATT and CDR2 SNEGSKA (reference sequence). Here the CDR3 DNA reads TGCAGTGCTAGAGACCGAAATGCGGACAGGAGGACTGAAGCTTTCTTT. It specifies CSARDRNADRRTEAFF.

This clonotype was counted between two and nine times. V and J are TRBV2 and TRBJ2-1; a weak D match, TRBD2 (6 bases). Trimming removed 6 bases from V and 0 bases from J, with 18 bases in between. CDR3 length: 17 amino acids. Germline CDR1 and CDR2: SNHLY and FYNNEI. CDR3 DNA: TGTGCCAGCAGGGGGGGTGGGCCCGGGAGCTCCTACAATGAGCAGTTCTTC. It is translated as CASRGGGPGSSYNEQFF.

The chain joins TRBV19 to TRBJ2-7; 7 nucleotides align to TRBD1. Per the germline V gene, CDR1 is LNHDA and CDR2 is SQIVND (reference sequence). With V trimmed by 7 bases and J by 0 bases, 6 bases remained unmatched. This CDR3 has 14 residues. The CDR3 protein is CASTGTDNSYEQYF. The CDR3 DNA follows: TGTGCCAGTACCGGGACAGATAACTCCTACGAGCAGTACTTC.

This clonotype was recorded at least ten times. The V and J genes are TRBV5-1 and TRBJ2-3, with 10 nucleotides matching TRBD2. CDR3 size: 16 residues. The germline V gene has CDR1 SGHRS and CDR2 YFSETQ. V dropped 3 bases and J dropped 3; count of bases not matched to a gene: 7. CDR3 residues: CASSSAKGLATDTQYF. For the CDR3, the DNA is TGCGCCAGCAGCTCGGCAAAGGGACTAGCGACAGATACGCAGTATTTT.

In its sample, this clonotype was seen many times. The V and J genes are TRBV27 and TRBJ2-7; TRBD2 aligns across 10 bases. Trimming at V came to 2 bases and at J to 0 bases, leaving 4 bases not matched to a gene. Germline V lookup: CDR1 MNHEY, CDR2 SMNVEV (reference sequence). This CDR3 is built from 16 residues. The CDR3 coding sequence is TGTGCCAGCAGTTTACTTACTAGCGGGGCCTCCTACGAGCAGTACTTC. Translated, it gives CASSLLTSGASYEQYF.

This clonotype was picked up many times. The V and J genes are TRBV7-9 and TRBJ2-1; TRBD2 matches 11 bases. Germline V gene lookup returns CDR1 SEHNR and CDR2 FQNEAQ (reference sequence). Trimming removed 5 bases from V and 0 bases from J; junction bases left unmatched: 9. The CDR3 is 18 residues long. CDR3 sequence: CASSPLVAGGDSYNEQFF. In nucleotides, the CDR3 is TGTGCCAGCAGCCCATTGGTAGCGGGAGGGGACTCCTACAATGAGCAGTTCTTC.

This clonotype was recorded at least ten times. The V call is TRBV5-6, the J call TRBJ2-7, with D possibly being TRBD2 (6 bases). V gave up 1 base and J gave up 3 bases, with 11 bases separating them. The germline CDR1 and CDR2 sequences are SGHDT and YYEEEE. The length of the CDR3 is 14 residues. The CDR3 loop is CASSLRLALYEQYF. Written as DNA, the CDR3 is TGTGCCAGCAGCTTGCGCCTAGCGCTCTACGAGCAGTACTTC.

V gene TRBV20-1 combines with J gene TRBJ2-1; 7 bases are shared with TRBD2. CDR1 and CDR2 (germline): DFQATT, SNEGSKA (reference sequence). This CDR3 has 13 residues. Trimming at V came to 5 bases and at J to 7 bases, leaving 8 bases not matched to a gene. CDR3 sequence: CSARTGTINEQFF. In DNA form, the CDR3 reads TGCAGTGCTCGTACCGGGACTATAAATGAGCAGTTCTTC.

In its sample, this clonotype was seen many times. The CDR3 loop is CASSLDSYTDTQYF. In nucleotides, the CDR3 is TGTGCCAGCAGCTTGGACAGTTATACAGATACGCAGTATTTT. V and J are TRBV5-6 and TRBJ2-3; no reliable D call. V was clipped by 0 bases and J by 3 bases, with 8 bases between them. The CDR3 is 14 residues long. Germline V gene sequence: CDR1 SGHDT, CDR2 YYEEEE.

The sample holds many counts of this clonotype. The V gene is TRBV15, the J gene TRBJ1-5; D perhaps matches TRBD1 (5 bases). Germline values: CDR1 LNHNV, CDR2 YYDKDF (reference sequence). The CDR3 length is 17 residues. Trimming shortened V by 0 bases and J by 3 bases, and 15 bases separated the two germline ends. CDR3 residues: CATSRDPRRGINQPQHF. CDR3 nucleotides: TGTGCCACCAGCAGAGACCCTCGACGGGGGATCAATCAGCCCCAGCATTTT.

The V and J genes are TRBV18 and TRBJ1-3; D is possibly TRBD1 (5 bases). The CDR3 length is 15 residues. V was shortened by 2 bases and J by 4 bases, with 12 bases between the two germline ends. Germline CDR1 and CDR2: KGHSH and LQKENI. This chain's CDR3 is CASSPGTSRGNTIYF. CDR3 sequence (DNA): TGTGCCAGCTCACCAGGGACCTCAAGGGGAAACACCATATATTTT.

The gene calls are TRBV4-1 and TRBJ2-6, with D possibly matching TRBD2 (6 bases). With 3 bases removed from V and 1 base from J, the gap between germline ends came to 19 bases. From germline, CDR1 is MGHRA and CDR2 YSYEKL. CDR3 length: 19 residues. The CDR3 bases are TGCGCCAGCAGCCAGGGGACTCTTTCATCACGTTCTGGGGCCAACGTCCTGACTTTC. Translation gives CASSQGTLSSRSGANVLTF.

This clonotype was observed many times. The rearrangement uses TRBV7-9 and TRBJ2-2, with D uncertain. Germline V CDR1 and CDR2: SEHNR, FQNEAQ (reference sequence). Deletions cut 1 base from V and 3 bases from J, with 9 bases between. The CDR3 extends over 15 amino acids. CDR3 in amino acids: CASSLDSFYTGELFF. CDR3 coding DNA: TGTGCCAGCAGCTTAGACAGCTTTTACACCGGGGAGCTGTTTTTT. The entire variable domain, with the rest obtained from reference TRBV7-9 and TRBJ2-2, is as follows: DTGVSQNPRHKITKRGQNVTFRCDPISEHNRLYWYRQTLGQGPEFLTYFQNEAQLEKSRLLSDRFSAERPKGSFSTLEIQRTEQGDSAMYLCASSLDSFYTGELFFGEGSRLTVL.

There are many counts of this clonotype. This CDR3 is CASSAQGQGFVGTEAFF. The CDR3 DNA is TGTGCCAGCAGTGCCCAGGGCCAGGGATTTGTGGGCACTGAAGCTTTCTTT. This sequence joins TRBV28 and TRBJ1-1, with D possibly TRBD1 on 5 matching bases. Trimming took off 5 bases at V and 4 bases at J, with 23 bases between the two ends. In germline, CDR1 is MDHEN, CDR2 SYDVKM. This CDR3 contains 17 residues. Drawing the rest from reference TRBV28 and TRBJ1-1, the complete variable domain is DVKVTQSSRYLVKRTGEKVFLECVQDMDHENMFWYRQDPGLGLRLIYFSYDVKMKEKGDIPEGYSVSREKKERFSLILESASTNQTSMYLCASSAQGQGFVGTEAFFGQGTRLTVV.

This clonotype was counted many times. The rearrangement links TRBV5-1 to TRBJ2-4; TRBD1 might be the D (7 bases). Trimming cost V 3 bases and J 8 bases, with 15 bases left between them. Per germline, CDR1 SGHRS and CDR2 YFSETQ. The CDR3 loop spans 14 amino acids. This CDR3 reads CASSSTGPGDIQYF. In DNA form, the CDR3 reads TGCGCCAGCAGCTCGACAGGGCCGGGAGACATTCAGTACTTC.

This clonotype was observed a handful of times. V usage is TRBV18 and J usage is TRBJ2-7; D gene unclear. The CDR3 contains 16 residues. Germline V gene data show CDR1 as KGHSH and CDR2 as LQKENI. With 2 bases removed from V and 3 bases from J, the gap between germline ends came to 17 bases. CDR3 sequence reads: CASSPTTRSSYYEQYF. The CDR3 DNA follows: TGTGCCAGCTCACCAACCACAAGGAGTTCTTACTACGAGCAGTACTTC. Looking up the rest from reference TRBV18 and TRBJ2-7 gives the full variable domain: NAGVMQNPRHLVRRRGQEARLRCSPMKGHSHVYWYRQLPEEGLKFMVYLQKENIIDESGMPKERFSAEFPKEGPSILRIQQVVRGDSAAYFCASSPTTRSSYYEQYFGPGTRLTVT.